This TCR beta chain was found in a study of blood T cell repertoires in COVID-19 (dated by TCRdb to 2020 to 2022). About the full investigation: Collaborator samples came from the United States, Italy and Spain and covered acute and convalescent phases of COVID-19. Deeply sampled blood TCRbeta repertoires from subjects exposed to, actively infected with, or recovered from COVID-19 were included in the dataset. The prospective study material was composed of cDNA or gDNA derived from T cells, B-cell-depleted T cells, or PBMCs. A de-identified subject ID, COVID-19 status, age in years and sex were almost always included in the sample metadata. The repertoires were made available in a free public database intended to serve as a resource for research on the immune response to SARS-CoV-2. Where available, HLA class I and class II types were obtained from metadata supplied by the sample provider rather than from assay-based typing. The samples were drawn from two sources: the first 160 participants of the ongoing ImmuneRACE study, and fewer than 1,500 subjects contributed by 6 global collaborators.

The immunoSEQ Assay, a bias-controlled multiplex PCR, was used to amplify TCRbeta CDR3 regions from genomic DNA. Turning to the authors' computational methods: The number of nucleated cells in each sample was estimated by amplification of reference gene primers within the assay. Sequence reads were collapsed and filtered to measure the absolute abundance of every unique TCRbeta CDR3 rearrangement. For each sample, productive Simpson clonality was calculated by taking the square root of Simpson's diversity index across productive rearrangements. This is the immuneACCESS table as TCRdb keeps it, with only in-frame sequences that have V and J called. A part of the clones is gone; compared with another copy, unresolved V genes explain less than half, and the rest is unexplained. V and J calls and clone size are as listed in that table; D and trimming were resolved from the DNA. The sample includes tens of thousands of clones, with 80% observed a single time. Jointly, the top ten make up approximately 20% of the sample.

At one collaborating source in Seattle, patients were enrolled during active infection and were followed longitudinally through the course of disease. Each collaborating institution followed its own protocols to collect whole blood in K2EDTA tubes. For TCRbeta analysis, collaborators shipped samples as frozen whole blood, isolated PBMCs, or DNA extracted from either of those sample types. Points the paper makes about the study in general: The amount of clinical and demographic metadata varied by source and participant and was provided uncurated.

The cysteine opens and the phenylalanine closes a CDR3 of 18 amino acids. Only CDR3 DNA is held: 54 bases, read in frame from base 1. Based on the germline V gene, the CDR1 and CDR2 sequences are SGHTA and FQGTGA. Relative to germline, V is missing 2 bases and J is missing 2 bases, with 5 bases of the junction outside any gene match. On this clone itself: Its antigen remains unidentified. No much larger clone exists at a distance of one base, and base qualities are not known.

The sequence derives from a young man with COVID-19, enrolled during active disease. Rearrangement joined TRBV7-3 to TRBJ2-2; the central 13 bases match TRBD2. Source material: peripheral blood. CDR3 protein: CASSLPGLAGKNTGELFF. Read as DNA, the sequence is TGTGCCAGCAGCTTACCGGGACTAGCGGGGAAAAACACCGGGGAGCTGTTTTTT.